The 5 T cell receptor beta chains below all came from one sample that was sequenced in a study of OX40 agonist ivuxolimab in advanced cancers. TCRdb's table, derived via immunoSEQ multiplex PCR, lists solely in-frame clones and lacks some. The repertoire includes tens of thousands of clones, just over 85% of them detected once, and roughly two fifths sits in the top ten. The sequencing here drew on CD4+ or CD8+ T cells sorted from blood, taken in a trial of the OX40 agonist ivuxolimab. The receptors derive from an adult with an advanced solid tumor such as melanoma, head and neck, liver or kidney cancer.

In its sample, this clone was seen a few times. The V and J genes are TRBV18 and TRBJ2-4, with 7 bases fitting TRBD2. J lost 0 bases, V lost 0 bases, and 8 bases had no gene match. CDR3 length equals 18 residues. The germline V gene has CDR1 KGHSH and CDR2 LQKENI. For the CDR3, the DNA is TGTGCCAGCTCACCACCCGGGGAAGCGGGACTAGCCAAAAACATTCAGTACTTC. Translation: CASSPPGEAGLAKNIQYF.

This clone was detected once. The chain joins TRBV2 to TRBJ2-1; 13 nucleotides line up with TRBD2. This CDR3 has 14 residues. V lost 7 bases, J lost 7 bases, and 4 bases stayed unmatched. Germline CDR1 SNHLY, CDR2 FYNNEI. CDR3 amino acids: CASTGLAGLNEQFF. DNA for the CDR3: TGTGCCAGCACGGGACTAGCGGGACTTAATGAGCAGTTCTTC. The full variable domain, in which reference TRBV2 and TRBJ2-1 provide the parts outside the CDR3, is EPEVTQTPSHQVTQMGQEVILRCVPISNHLYFYWYRQILGQKVEFLVSFYNNEISEKSEIFDDQFSVERPDGSNFTLKIRSTKLEDSAMYFCASTGLAGLNEQFFGPGTRLTVL.

This clone was seen repeatedly, ten times or more. V usage is TRBV6-4 and J usage is TRBJ2-1, with 12 bases lining up with TRBD2. The ends lost 5 bases at V and 6 bases at J; junction bases unmatched: 5. This CDR3 contains 15 residues. Germline V gives CDR1 MRHNA, CDR2 SNTAGT. The CDR3 coding sequence is TGTGCCAGCAGTTTGACTAGCGGGGGAGTCAATGAGCAGTTCTTC. Protein product: CASSLTSGGVNEQFF.

The J gene is TRBJ2-7, the V gene TRBV19; D is undetermined. V was clipped by 7 bases and J by 3 bases, with 7 bases between them. CDR1 and CDR2 from the germline V gene are LNHDA and SQIVND (reference sequence). The length of the CDR3 is 11 residues. Here the CDR3 reads CASTHGYEQYF. As DNA, the CDR3 is TGTGCCAGTACCCACGGCTACGAGCAGTACTTC.

The chain carries TRBV7-6 and TRBJ1-1, with TRBD1 matching 9 bases. Germline CDR1 reads SGHVS; CDR2 reads FNYEAQ. CDR3 length equals 15 residues. Unmatched junction bases numbered 5, after V lost 4 bases and J lost 2 bases. CDR3 region: CASSSLTGGNTEAFF. In DNA form, the CDR3 reads TGTGCCAGCAGCTCGCTGACAGGGGGAAACACTGAAGCTTTCTTT.